Below, 21 T cell receptor beta chains from the same sample are listed, as sequenced in a study of blood T cell repertoires in COVID-19. Sequenced by immunoSEQ multiplex PCR; TCRdb stores in-frame clones only, minus some. Here the sample spans hundreds of thousands of clones, approximately 86% being singletons. The specimen was peripheral blood. The receptors were sampled from a woman aged 45-59 years who had recovered from COVID-19.

This chain connects TRBV9 to TRBJ2-7; 11 nucleotides line up with TRBD2. This CDR3 comprises 15 residues. J lost 0 bases, V lost 3 bases, and 2 bases had no gene match. Germline CDR1 and CDR2: SGDLS and YYNGEE. The CDR3 loop is CASSAGLAGSYEQYF. DNA of the CDR3: TGTGCCAGCAGCGCCGGACTAGCGGGCTCCTACGAGCAGTACTTC.

V is TRBV18 and J is TRBJ1-2, with no clear D. The length of the CDR3 is 15 residues. The V end lost 6 bases, the J end lost 9 bases, and 23 bases lay between the germline ends. Germline V CDR1 and CDR2: KGHSH, LQKENI. The CDR3 is CASSADTRFGLSYTF. Here the CDR3 DNA reads TGTGCCAGCTCGGCAGACACAAGGTTTGGTTTGAGCTACACCTTC. The variable domain in full, completed from reference TRBV18 and TRBJ1-2, reads NAGVMQNPRHLVRRRGQEARLRCSPMKGHSHVYWYRQLPEEGLKFMVYLQKENIIDESGMPKERFSAEFPKEGPSILRIQQVVRGDSAAYFCASSADTRFGLSYTFGSGTRLTVV.

V usage is TRBV7-9 and J usage is TRBJ2-7, with TRBD1 identical over 7 bases. The CDR3 is 15 residues long. J gave up 4 bases and V 3 bases, and 9 bases lay outside the gene matches. Germline V gene lookup returns CDR1 SEHNR and CDR2 FQNEAQ (reference sequence). CDR3 DNA sequence: TGTGCCAGCAGCTTTGGACAGGTCGGTGATTACGAGCAGTACTTC. Translation: CASSFGQVGDYEQYF. Looking up the rest from reference TRBV7-9 and TRBJ2-7 gives the full variable domain: DTGVSQNPRHKITKRGQNVTFRCDPISEHNRLYWYRQTLGQGPEFLTYFQNEAQLEKSRLLSDRFSAERPKGSFSTLEIQRTEQGDSAMYLCASSFGQVGDYEQYFGPGTRLTVT.

This rearrangement joins TRBV2 to TRBJ2-4; 7 bases map to TRBD2. Germline V gives CDR1 SNHLY, CDR2 FYNNEI. The CDR3 sequence is 12 residues long. Trimming cost V 3 bases and J 13 bases; bases outside gene matches: 6. This chain's CDR3 is CASSDRGREQYF. CDR3 sequence (DNA): TGTGCCAGCAGTGATCGGGGGAGGGAACAGTACTTC.

The chain carries TRBV6-2 or TRBV6-3 and TRBJ1-1; 7 positions match TRBD1. The J segment lost 4 bases and the V segment lost 3 bases, leaving 8 bases of the junction unmatched. The CDR3 loop spans 15 amino acids. The germline V gene encodes CDR1 MNHEY and CDR2 SVGEGT. CDR3 DNA: TGTGCCAGCAGTTATCCCAAGCAGGGGGGCACTGAAGCTTTCTTT. It is translated as CASSYPKQGGTEAFF.

The chain joins TRBV5-5 to TRBJ1-3; 7 nucleotides line up with TRBD1. CDR3 length: 18 residues. Germline lookup yields CDR1 SGHKS and CDR2 YYEKEE (reference sequence). V gave up 0 bases and J gave up 0 bases; unmatched junction bases: 9. CDR3 sequence (DNA): TGTGCCAGCAGCTTGGAAGGGGGACAGCCGGACTCTGGAAACACCATATATTTT. Residues: CASSLEGGQPDSGNTIYF.

V gene TRBV6-1 combines with J gene TRBJ2-7, with TRBD2 identical over 12 bases. Germline loops: CDR1 MNHNS, CDR2 SASEGT. The V gene end was trimmed by 6 bases and the J gene end by 2 bases; junction bases not matched to a gene: 5. The CDR3 length is 15 residues. CDR3 sequence (DNA): TGTGCCAGCAGCAGACTAGCGGGAGAGGCCTACGAGCAGTACTTC. Its translation is CASSRLAGEAYEQYF.

The rearrangement uses TRBV10-2 and TRBJ1-4; D perhaps matches TRBD1 (6 bases). Trimming pared 6 bases from V and 5 bases from J, leaving 10 bases between. Germline V gene sequence: CDR1 WSHSY, CDR2 SAAADI. The CDR3 spans 13 residues. The CDR3 loop is CASSKRGNEKLFF. The CDR3 nucleotides read TGCGCCAGCAGCAAAAGGGGGAATGAAAAACTGTTTTTT.

The rearrangement joins TRBV5-1 to TRBJ2-2; the match to TRBD2 covers 11 bases. Germline lookup yields CDR1 SGHRS and CDR2 YFSETQ. Trimming took 4 bases from V and 7 from J; bases not matched to a gene: 6. The CDR3 extends over 15 amino acids. CDR3 loop: CASSPTSGSYGELFF. CDR3 sequence (DNA): TGCGCCAGCAGCCCAACTAGCGGGAGTTACGGGGAGCTGTTTTTT.

The J gene is TRBJ2-7, the V gene TRBV30; 8 bases fit TRBD1. V shed 3 bases and J 7 bases; nucleotides not matched to a gene: 11. The CDR3 covers 14 residues. Germline assignment: CDR1 GTSNPN and CDR2 SVGIG (reference sequence). The CDR3 region is CAWRQQGVVGEQYF. DNA for the CDR3: TGTGCCTGGAGACAACAGGGGGTAGTGGGGGAGCAGTACTTC. Full variable domain (outside the CDR3, taken from reference TRBV30 and TRBJ2-7): SQTIHQWPATLVQPVGSPLSLECTVEGTSNPNLYWYRQAAGRGLQLLFYSVGIGQISSEVPQNLSASRPQDRQFILSSKKLLLSDSGFYLCAWRQQGVVGEQYFGPGTRLTVT.

The chain joins TRBV6-5 to TRBJ2-1; perhaps TRBD2 as D (6 bases). The CDR3 is made up of 15 amino acids. CDR1 MNHEY and CDR2 SVGAGI come from the germline V gene. Trimming removed 2 bases at V and 1 base at J, with 9 bases between. The CDR3 bases are TGTGCCAGCAGTTACGCGGGGCCTTCCTACAATGAGCAGTTCTTC. Its translation is CASSYAGPSYNEQFF.

The chain carries TRBV18 and TRBJ2-1; 7 nucleotides match TRBD1. The CDR3 loop spans 14 amino acids. The junction had 5 bases not matched to a gene; V was cut back by 3 bases and J by 6 bases. The V gene's germline CDR1 is KGHSH and CDR2 LQKENI. The CDR3: CASSPNRGSNEQFF. The CDR3 bases are TGTGCCAGCTCACCGAACAGGGGTAGCAATGAGCAGTTCTTC. Full variable domain (missing parts from reference TRBV18 and TRBJ2-1): NAGVMQNPRHLVRRRGQEARLRCSPMKGHSHVYWYRQLPEEGLKFMVYLQKENIIDESGMPKERFSAEFPKEGPSILRIQQVVRGDSAAYFCASSPNRGSNEQFFGPGTRLTVL.

The chain links TRBV14 to TRBJ2-1, with D possibly TRBD1 on 5 matching bases. The V end was cut by 2 bases, the J end by 8 bases, with 16 bases between. Germline assignment: CDR1 SGHDN and CDR2 FVKESK. The CDR3 runs to 15 residues. DNA for the CDR3: TGTGCCAGCAGCCAAATGGGGCAGGGTAAGGATGAGCAGTTCTTC. Protein: CASSQMGQGKDEQFF.

V and J are TRBV9 and TRBJ2-1; 7 nucleotides agree with TRBD2. Germline V lookup: CDR1 SGDLS, CDR2 YYNGEE. The V segment lost 0 bases and the J segment 5 bases; nucleotides outside the gene matches: 8. The CDR3 has 16 residues. The CDR3 DNA follows: TGTGCCAGCAGCGTAGCCGGGACTAACGTAAACAATGAGCAGTTCTTC. Protein: CASSVAGTNVNNEQFF.

This chain joins TRBV28 and TRBJ2-2, with no clear D. Trimming left V 5 bases short and J 1 base short, with 5 bases between. Germline CDR1 and CDR2: MDHEN and SYDVKM. The CDR3 runs 13 residues. The CDR3 bases are TGTGCCAGCAGTCCACAGAACACCGGGGAGCTGTTTTTT. This gives the protein CASSPQNTGELFF.

The rearrangement links TRBV4-2 to TRBJ2-7; weak D call: TRBD1 (6 bases). The CDR3 loop spans 14 amino acids. The V gene's germline CDR1 is LGHNA and CDR2 YNFKEQ. Trimming took 1 base from V and 3 from J, leaving 10 bases between them. The CDR3 spells CASSQGIQGYEQYF. The CDR3 DNA is TGTGCCAGCAGCCAAGGAATACAGGGCTACGAGCAGTACTTC.

The V and J genes are TRBV5-4 and TRBJ2-1; D remains ambiguous. Germline CDR1 reads SGHNT; CDR2 reads YYREEE (reference sequence). The CDR3 runs 13 residues. V was shortened by 4 bases and J by 7 bases, with 12 bases between the two germline ends. CDR3 region: CASSVDGWNEQFF. In nucleotides, the CDR3 is TGTGCCAGCAGCGTGGACGGTTGGAATGAGCAGTTCTTC.

The chain recombines TRBV29-1 with TRBJ2-5; D gene uncertain. Germline CDR1 is SQVTM and CDR2 is ANQGSEA. The V end lost 4 bases, the J end lost 0 bases, and 12 bases lay between the germline ends. The CDR3 covers 14 residues. The CDR3 sequence: CSVVAPEYQETQYF. CDR3 bases: TGCAGCGTTGTTGCCCCCGAGTACCAAGAGACCCAGTACTTC.

V gene TRBV4-1 combines with J gene TRBJ2-1; 7 bases map to TRBD2. Germline V gene sequence: CDR1 MGHRA, CDR2 YSYEKL. The CDR3 length is 17 residues. V shed 0 bases, J shed 0 bases, and the junction held 5 bases outside the gene matches. The DNA of the CDR3 is TGCGCCAGCAGCCAAGATGGCGGGGGTAGCTCCTACAATGAGCAGTTCTTC. Residues: CASSQDGGGSSYNEQFF.

This clone has a count of ten or more. V usage is TRBV3-1 (or the pseudogene TRBV3-2) and J usage is TRBJ1-6, with 7 bases that match TRBD1. Germline loops: CDR1 LGHDT, CDR2 YNNKEL (reference sequence). The V and J ends lost 4 bases and 7 bases, in that order; junction bases with no gene match: 4. The length of the CDR3 is 14 residues. The CDR3 here is CASSPTGANSPLHF. The DNA for the CDR3 is TGTGCCAGCAGCCCCACAGGGGCGAATTCACCCCTCCACTTT.

This clone was seen a few times. The V gene is TRBV12-3 or TRBV12-4, the J gene TRBJ2-2, with D hard to call. This CDR3 has 11 residues. Trimming removed 4 bases at V and 5 bases at J, with 2 bases between. The CDR3: CASSSTGELFF. In DNA form, the CDR3 reads TGTGCCAGCAGTTCGACCGGGGAGCTGTTTTTT.